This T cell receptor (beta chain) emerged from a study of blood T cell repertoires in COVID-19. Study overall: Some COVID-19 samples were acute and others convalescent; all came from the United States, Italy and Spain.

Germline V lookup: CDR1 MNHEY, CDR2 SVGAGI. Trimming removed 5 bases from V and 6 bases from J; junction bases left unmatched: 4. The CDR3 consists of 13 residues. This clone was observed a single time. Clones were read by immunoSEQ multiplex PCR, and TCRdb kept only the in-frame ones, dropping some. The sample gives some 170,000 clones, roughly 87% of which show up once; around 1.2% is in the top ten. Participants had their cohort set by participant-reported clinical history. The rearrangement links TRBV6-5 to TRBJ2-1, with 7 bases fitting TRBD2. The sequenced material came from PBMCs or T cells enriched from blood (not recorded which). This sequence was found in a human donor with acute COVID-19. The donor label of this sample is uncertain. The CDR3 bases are TGTGCCAGCAGTAGACTAGCTCCCAATGAGCAGTTCTTC. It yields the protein CASSRLAPNEQFF.